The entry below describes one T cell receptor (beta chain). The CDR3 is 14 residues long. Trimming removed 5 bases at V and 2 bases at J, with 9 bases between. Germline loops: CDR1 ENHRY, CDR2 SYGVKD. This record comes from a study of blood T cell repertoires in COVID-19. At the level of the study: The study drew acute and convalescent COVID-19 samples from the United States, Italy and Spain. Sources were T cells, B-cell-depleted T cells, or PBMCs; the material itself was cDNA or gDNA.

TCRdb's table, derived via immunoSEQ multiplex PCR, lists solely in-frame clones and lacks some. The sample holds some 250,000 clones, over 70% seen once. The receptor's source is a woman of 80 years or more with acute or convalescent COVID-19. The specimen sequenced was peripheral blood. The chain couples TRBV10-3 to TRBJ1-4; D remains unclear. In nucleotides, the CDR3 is TGTGCCATCAGTCAAACTGATACTAATGAAAAACTGTTTTTT. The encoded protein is CAISQTDTNEKLFF.